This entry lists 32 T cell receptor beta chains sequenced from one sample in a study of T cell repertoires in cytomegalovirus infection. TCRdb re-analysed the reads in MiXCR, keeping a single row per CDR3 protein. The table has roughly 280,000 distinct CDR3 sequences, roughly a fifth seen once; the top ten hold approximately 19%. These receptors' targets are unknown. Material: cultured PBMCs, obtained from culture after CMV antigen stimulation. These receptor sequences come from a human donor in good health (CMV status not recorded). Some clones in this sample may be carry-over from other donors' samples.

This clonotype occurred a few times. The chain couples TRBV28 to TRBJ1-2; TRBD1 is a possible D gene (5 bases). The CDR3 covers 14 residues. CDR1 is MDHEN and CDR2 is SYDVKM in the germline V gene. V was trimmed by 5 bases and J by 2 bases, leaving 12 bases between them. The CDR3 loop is CASSPTGPNYGYTF. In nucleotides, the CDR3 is TGTGCCAGCAGTCCGACGGGGCCGAACTATGGCTACACCTTC.

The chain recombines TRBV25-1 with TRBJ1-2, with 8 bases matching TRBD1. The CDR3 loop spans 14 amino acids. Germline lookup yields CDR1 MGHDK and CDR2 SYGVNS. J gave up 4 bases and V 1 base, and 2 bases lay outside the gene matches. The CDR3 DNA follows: TGTGCCAGCAGTGAATTCGACAGGGGCTATGGCTACACCTTC. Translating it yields CASSEFDRGYGYTF.

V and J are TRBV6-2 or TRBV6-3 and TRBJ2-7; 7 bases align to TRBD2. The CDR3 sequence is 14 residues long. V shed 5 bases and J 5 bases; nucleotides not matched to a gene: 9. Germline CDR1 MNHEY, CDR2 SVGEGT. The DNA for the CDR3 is TGTGCCAGCAGTCCCACGGGGGGTAGCGACGAGCAGTACTTC. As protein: CASSPTGGSDEQYF.

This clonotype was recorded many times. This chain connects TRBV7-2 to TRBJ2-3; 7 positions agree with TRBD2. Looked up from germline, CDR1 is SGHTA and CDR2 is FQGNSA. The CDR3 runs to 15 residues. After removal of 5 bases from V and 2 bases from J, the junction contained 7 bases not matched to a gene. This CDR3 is CASSGRAQNTDTQYF. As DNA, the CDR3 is TGTGCCAGCAGCGGGAGGGCTCAGAACACAGATACGCAGTATTTT. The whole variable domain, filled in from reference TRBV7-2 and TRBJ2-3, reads GAGVSQSPSNKVTEKGKDVELRCDPISGHTALYWYRQSLGQGLEFLIYFQGNSAPDKSGLPSDRFSAERTGGSVSTLTIQRTQQEDSAVYLCASSGRAQNTDTQYFGPGTRLTVL.

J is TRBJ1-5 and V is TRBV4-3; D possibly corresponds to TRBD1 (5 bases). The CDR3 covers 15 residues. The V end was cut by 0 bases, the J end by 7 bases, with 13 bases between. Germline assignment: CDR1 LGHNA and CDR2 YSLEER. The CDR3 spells CASSQDHGGGQPQHF. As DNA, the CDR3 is TGCGCCAGCAGCCAAGATCATGGGGGGGGGCAGCCCCAGCATTTT.

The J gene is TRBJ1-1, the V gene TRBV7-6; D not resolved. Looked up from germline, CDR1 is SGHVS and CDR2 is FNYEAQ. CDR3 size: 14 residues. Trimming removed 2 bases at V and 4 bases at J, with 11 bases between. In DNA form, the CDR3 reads TGTGCCAGCAGCTTAACCCCGGCGAGCACTGAAGCTTTCTTT. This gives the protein CASSLTPASTEAFF.

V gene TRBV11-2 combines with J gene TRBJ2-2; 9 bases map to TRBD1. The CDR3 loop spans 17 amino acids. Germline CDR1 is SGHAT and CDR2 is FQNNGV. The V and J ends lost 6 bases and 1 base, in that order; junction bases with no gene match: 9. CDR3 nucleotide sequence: TGTGCCAGCAGGTCCTGGGGGGGACAGGGGAACACCGGGGAGCTGTTTTTT. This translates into CASRSWGGQGNTGELFF.

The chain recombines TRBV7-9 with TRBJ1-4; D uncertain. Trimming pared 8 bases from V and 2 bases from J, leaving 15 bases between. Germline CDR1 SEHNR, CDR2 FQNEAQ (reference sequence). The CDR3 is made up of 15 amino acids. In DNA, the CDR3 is TGTGCCAGCGCATATCCGGGGAATACTAATGAAAAACTGTTTTTT. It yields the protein CASAYPGNTNEKLFF.

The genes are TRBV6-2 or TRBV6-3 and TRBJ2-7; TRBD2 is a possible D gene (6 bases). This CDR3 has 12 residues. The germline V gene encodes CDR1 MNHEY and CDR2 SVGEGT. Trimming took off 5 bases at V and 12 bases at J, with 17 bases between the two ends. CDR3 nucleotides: TGTGCCAGCAGTCCCACGGAGGGCGGTGTGTACGTC. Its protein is CASSPTEGGVYV.

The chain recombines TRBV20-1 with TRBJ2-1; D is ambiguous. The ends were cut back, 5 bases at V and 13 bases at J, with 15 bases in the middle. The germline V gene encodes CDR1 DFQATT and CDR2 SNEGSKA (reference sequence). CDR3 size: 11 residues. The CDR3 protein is CSAWSTGFQFF. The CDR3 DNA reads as TGCAGTGCTTGGTCCACGGGCTTCCAGTTCTTC.

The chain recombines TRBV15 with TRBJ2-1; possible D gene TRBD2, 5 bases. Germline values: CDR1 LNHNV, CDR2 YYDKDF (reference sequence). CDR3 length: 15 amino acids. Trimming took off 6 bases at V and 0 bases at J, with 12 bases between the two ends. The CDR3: CATRVGVSSYNEQFF. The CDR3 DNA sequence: TGTGCCACCAGGGTCGGGGTCAGCTCCTACAATGAGCAGTTCTTC.

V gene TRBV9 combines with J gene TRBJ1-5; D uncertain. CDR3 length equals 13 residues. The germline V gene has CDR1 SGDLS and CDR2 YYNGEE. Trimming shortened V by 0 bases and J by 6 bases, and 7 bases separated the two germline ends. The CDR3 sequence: CASSVEDGQPQHF. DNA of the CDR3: TGTGCCAGCAGCGTAGAGGATGGTCAGCCCCAGCATTTT. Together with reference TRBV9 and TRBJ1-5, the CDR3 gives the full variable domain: DSGVTQTPKHLITATGQRVTLRCSPRSGDLSVYWYQQSLDQGLQFLIQYYNGEERAKGNILERFSAQQFPDLHSELNLSSLELGDSALYFCASSVEDGQPQHFGDGTRLSIL.

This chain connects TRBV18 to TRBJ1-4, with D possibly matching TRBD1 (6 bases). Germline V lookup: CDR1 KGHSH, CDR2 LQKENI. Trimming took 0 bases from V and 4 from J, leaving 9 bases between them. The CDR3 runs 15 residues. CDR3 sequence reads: CASSPPSQGNEKLFF. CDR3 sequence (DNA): TGTGCCAGCTCACCACCCTCACAGGGTAATGAAAAACTGTTTTTT. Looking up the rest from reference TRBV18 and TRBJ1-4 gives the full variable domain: NAGVMQNPRHLVRRRGQEARLRCSPMKGHSHVYWYRQLPEEGLKFMVYLQKENIIDESGMPKERFSAEFPKEGPSILRIQQVVRGDSAAYFCASSPPSQGNEKLFFGSGTQLSVL.

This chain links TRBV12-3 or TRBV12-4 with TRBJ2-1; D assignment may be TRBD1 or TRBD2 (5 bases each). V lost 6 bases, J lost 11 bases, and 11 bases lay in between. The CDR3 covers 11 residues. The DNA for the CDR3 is TGTGCCAGCAGCATACCGGGACAGCAGTTCTTC. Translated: CASSIPGQQFF.

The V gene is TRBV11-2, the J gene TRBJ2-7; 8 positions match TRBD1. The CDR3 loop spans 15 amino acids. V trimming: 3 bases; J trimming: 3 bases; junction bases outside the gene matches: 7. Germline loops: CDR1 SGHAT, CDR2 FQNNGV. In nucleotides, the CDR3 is TGTGCCAGCAGCTTCTCCGGGACAGGAGACTACGAGCAGTACGTC. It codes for CASSFSGTGDYEQYV.

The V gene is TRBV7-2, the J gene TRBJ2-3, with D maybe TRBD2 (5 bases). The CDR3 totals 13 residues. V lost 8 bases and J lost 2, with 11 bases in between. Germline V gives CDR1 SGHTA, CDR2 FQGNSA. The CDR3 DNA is TGTGCCAGCGCAGCGGACTTCACAGATACGCAGTATTTT. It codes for CASAADFTDTQYF.

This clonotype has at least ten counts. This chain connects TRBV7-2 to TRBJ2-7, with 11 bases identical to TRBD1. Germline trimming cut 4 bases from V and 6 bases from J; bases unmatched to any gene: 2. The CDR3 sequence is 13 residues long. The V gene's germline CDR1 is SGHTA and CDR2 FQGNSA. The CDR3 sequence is CASSSGTGGEQYF. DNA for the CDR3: TGTGCCAGCAGCTCCGGGACAGGGGGCGAGCAGTACTTC.

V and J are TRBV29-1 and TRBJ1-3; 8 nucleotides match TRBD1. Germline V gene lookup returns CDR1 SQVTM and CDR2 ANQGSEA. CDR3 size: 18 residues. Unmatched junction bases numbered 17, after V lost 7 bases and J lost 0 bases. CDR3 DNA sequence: TGCAGCGCCCTGTGGGACAGGCCTCCTCCAAACTCTGGAAACACCATATATTTT. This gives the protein CSALWDRPPPNSGNTIYF. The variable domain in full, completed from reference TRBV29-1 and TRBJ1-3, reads SAVISQKPSRDICQRGTSLTIQCQVDSQVTMMFWYRQQPGQSLTLIATANQGSEATYESGFVIDKFPISRPNLTFSTLTVSNMSPEDSSIYLCSALWDRPPPNSGNTIYFGEGSWLTVV.

The CDR3 here is CASSKTGVAHEQYF. CDR3 in DNA: TGTGCCAGCAGTAAGACAGGGGTAGCTCACGAGCAGTACTTC. The chain couples TRBV6-5 to TRBJ2-7; 8 nucleotides agree with TRBD1. With 5 bases clipped from V and 5 bases from J, the junction kept 8 bases outside the gene matches. Germline CDR1 reads MNHEY; CDR2 reads SVGAGI. This CDR3 is built from 14 residues.

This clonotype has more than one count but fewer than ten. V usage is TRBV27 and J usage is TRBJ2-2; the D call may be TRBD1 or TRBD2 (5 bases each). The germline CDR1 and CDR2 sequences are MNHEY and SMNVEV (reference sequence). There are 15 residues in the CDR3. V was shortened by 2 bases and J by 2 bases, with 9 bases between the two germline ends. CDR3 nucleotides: TGTGCCAGCAGTTTAAGGGACCGAAACACCGGGGAGCTGTTTTTT. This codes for CASSLRDRNTGELFF.

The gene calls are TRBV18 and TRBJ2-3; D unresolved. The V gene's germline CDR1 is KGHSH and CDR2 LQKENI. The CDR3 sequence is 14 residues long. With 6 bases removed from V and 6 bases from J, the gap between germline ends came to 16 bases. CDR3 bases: TGTGCCAGCTCCCAATTAGTTGCCCCGGATACGCAGTATTTT. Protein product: CASSQLVAPDTQYF. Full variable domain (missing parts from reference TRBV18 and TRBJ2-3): NAGVMQNPRHLVRRRGQEARLRCSPMKGHSHVYWYRQLPEEGLKFMVYLQKENIIDESGMPKERFSAEFPKEGPSILRIQQVVRGDSAAYFCASSQLVAPDTQYFGPGTRLTVL.

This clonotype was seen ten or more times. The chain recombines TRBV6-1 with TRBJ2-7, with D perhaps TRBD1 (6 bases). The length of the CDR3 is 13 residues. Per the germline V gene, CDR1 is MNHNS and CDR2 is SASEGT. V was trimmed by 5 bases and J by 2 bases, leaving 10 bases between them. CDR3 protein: CASSRTVTYEQYV. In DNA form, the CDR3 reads TGTGCCAGCAGTCGGACAGTAACCTACGAGCAGTACGTC.

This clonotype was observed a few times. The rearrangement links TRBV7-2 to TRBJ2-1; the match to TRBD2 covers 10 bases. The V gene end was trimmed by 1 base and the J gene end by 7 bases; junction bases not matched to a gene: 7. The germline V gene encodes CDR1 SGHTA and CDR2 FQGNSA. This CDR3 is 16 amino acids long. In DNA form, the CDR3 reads TGTGCCAGCAGCTTAGAAGGTAGCGGGAGGTTAAATGAGCAGTTCTTC. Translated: CASSLEGSGRLNEQFF.

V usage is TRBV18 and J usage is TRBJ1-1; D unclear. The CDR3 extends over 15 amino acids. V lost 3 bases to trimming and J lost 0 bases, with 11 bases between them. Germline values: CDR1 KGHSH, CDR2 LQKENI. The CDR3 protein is CASSPALHMNTEAFF. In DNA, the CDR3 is TGTGCCAGCTCACCGGCCCTACACATGAACACTGAAGCTTTCTTT.

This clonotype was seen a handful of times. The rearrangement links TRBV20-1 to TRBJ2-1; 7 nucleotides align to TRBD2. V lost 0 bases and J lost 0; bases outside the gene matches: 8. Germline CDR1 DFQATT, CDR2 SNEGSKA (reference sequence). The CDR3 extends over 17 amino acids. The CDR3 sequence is CSARDDLAVSSYNEQFF. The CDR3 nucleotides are TGCAGTGCTAGAGATGACCTAGCGGTAAGCTCCTACAATGAGCAGTTCTTC.

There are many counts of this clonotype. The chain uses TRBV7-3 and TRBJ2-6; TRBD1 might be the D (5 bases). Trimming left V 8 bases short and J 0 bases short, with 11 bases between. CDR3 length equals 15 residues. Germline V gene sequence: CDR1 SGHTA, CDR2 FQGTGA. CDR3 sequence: CASGIGASGANVLTF. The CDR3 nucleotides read TGTGCCAGCGGGATAGGGGCCTCTGGGGCCAACGTCCTGACTTTC.

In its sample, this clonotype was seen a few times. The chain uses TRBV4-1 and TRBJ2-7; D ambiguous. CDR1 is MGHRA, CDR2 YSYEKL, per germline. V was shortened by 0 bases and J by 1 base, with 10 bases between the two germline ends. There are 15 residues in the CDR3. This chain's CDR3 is CASSQDRKSSYEQYV. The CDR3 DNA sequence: TGCGCCAGCAGCCAAGATCGGAAAAGTTCCTACGAGCAGTACGTC.

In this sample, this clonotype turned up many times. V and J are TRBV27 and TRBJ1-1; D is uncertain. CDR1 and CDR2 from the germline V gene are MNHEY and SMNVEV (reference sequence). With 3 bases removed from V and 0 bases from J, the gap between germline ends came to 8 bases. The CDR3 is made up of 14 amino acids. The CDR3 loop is CASSLRTMNTEAFF. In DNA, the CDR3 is TGTGCCAGCAGTTTGAGGACCATGAACACTGAAGCTTTCTTT.

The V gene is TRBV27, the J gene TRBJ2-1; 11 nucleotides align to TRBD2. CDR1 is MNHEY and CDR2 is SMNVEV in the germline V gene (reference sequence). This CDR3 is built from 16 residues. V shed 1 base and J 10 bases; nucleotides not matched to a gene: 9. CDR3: CASSLFTTSGTREQFF. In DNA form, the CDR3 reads TGTGCCAGCAGTTTATTTACGACTAGCGGGACTCGCGAGCAGTTCTTC.

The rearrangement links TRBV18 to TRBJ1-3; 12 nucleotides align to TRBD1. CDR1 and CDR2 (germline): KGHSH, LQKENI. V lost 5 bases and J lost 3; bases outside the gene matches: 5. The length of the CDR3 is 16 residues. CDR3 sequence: CASSTGTGGFGNTIYF. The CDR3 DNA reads TGTGCCAGCTCAACCGGGACAGGGGGCTTTGGAAACACCATATATTTT. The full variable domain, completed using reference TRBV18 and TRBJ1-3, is NAGVMQNPRHLVRRRGQEARLRCSPMKGHSHVYWYRQLPEEGLKFMVYLQKENIIDESGMPKERFSAEFPKEGPSILRIQQVVRGDSAAYFCASSTGTGGFGNTIYFGEGSWLTVV.

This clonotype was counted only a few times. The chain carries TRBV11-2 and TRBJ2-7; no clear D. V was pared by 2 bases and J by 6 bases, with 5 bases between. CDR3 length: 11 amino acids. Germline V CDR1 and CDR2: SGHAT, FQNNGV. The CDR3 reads CASSLYSEQYF. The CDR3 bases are TGTGCCAGCAGCTTATATTCCGAGCAGTACTTC. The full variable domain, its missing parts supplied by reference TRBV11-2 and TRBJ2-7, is EAGVAQSPRYKIIEKRQSVAFWCNPISGHATLYWYQQILGQGPKLLIQFQNNGVVDDSQLPKDRFSAERLKGVDSTLKIQPAKLEDSAVYLCASSLYSEQYFGPGTRLTVT.

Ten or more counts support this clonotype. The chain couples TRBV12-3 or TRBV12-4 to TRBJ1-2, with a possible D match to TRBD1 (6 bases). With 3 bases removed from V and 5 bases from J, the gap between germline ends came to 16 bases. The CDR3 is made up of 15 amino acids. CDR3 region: CASSFGITGSYGYTF. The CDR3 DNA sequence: TGTGCCAGCAGTTTCGGGATCACAGGGAGTTATGGCTACACCTTC.